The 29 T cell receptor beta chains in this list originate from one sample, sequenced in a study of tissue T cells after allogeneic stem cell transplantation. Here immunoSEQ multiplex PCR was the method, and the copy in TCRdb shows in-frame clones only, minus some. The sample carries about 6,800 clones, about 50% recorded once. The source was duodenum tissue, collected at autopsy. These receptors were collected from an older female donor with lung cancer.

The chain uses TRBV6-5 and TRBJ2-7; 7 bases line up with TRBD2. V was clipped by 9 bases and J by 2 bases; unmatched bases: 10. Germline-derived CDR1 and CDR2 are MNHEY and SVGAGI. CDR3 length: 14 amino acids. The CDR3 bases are TGTGCCAGTTCTAGCGGACCAACCCCCTACGAGCAGTACTTC. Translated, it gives CASSSGPTPYEQYF.

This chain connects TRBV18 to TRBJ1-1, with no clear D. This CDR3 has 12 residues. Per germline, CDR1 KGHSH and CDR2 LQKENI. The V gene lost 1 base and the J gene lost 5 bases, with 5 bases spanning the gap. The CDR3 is CASSPRRTEAFF. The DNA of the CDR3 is TGTGCCAGCTCACCACGACGTACTGAAGCTTTCTTT.

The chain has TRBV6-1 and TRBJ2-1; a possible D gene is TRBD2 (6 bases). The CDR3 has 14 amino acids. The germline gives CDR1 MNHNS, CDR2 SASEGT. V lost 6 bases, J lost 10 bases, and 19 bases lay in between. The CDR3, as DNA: TGTGCCAGCAGCTCGCCGAATGGGGGGAGGGAGCAGTTCTTC. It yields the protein CASSSPNGGREQFF.

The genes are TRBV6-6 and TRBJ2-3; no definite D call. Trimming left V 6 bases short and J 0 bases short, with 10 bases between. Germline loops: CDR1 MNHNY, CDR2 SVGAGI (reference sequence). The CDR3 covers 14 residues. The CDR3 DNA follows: TGTGCCAGCAGCTCCCATACGAGCACAGATACGCAGTATTTT. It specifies CASSSHTSTDTQYF.

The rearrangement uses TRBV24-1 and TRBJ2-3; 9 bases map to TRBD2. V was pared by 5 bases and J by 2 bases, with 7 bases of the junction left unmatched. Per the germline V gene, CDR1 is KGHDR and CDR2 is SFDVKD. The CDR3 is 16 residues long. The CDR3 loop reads CATSGAGTSHTDTQYF. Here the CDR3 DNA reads TGTGCCACCAGTGGGGCAGGGACTAGCCACACAGATACGCAGTATTTT.

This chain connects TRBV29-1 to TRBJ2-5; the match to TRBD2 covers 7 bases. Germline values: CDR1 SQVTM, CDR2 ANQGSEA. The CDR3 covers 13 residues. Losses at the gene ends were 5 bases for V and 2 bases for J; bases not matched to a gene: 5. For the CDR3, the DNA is TGCAGCGTTCAGCGGGGACCACAAGAGACCCAGTACTTC. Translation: CSVQRGPQETQYF. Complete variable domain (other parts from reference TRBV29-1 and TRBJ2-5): SAVISQKPSRDICQRGTSLTIQCQVDSQVTMMFWYRQQPGQSLTLIATANQGSEATYESGFVIDKFPISRPNLTFSTLTVSNMSPEDSSIYLCSVQRGPQETQYFGPGTRLLVL.

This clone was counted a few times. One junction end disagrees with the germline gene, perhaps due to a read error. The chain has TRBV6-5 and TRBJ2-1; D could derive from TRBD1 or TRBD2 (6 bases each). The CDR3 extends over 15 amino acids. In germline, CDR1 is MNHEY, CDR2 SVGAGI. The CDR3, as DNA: TGTGCCAGCAGTCCGGGGGCAGTCTCCTACTATGAGCAGTTCTTC. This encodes CASSPGAVSYYEQFF.

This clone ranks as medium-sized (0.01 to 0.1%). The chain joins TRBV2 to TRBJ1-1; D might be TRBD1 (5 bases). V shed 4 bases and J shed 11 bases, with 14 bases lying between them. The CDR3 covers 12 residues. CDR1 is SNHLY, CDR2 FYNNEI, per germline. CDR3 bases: TGTGCCAGCAGTGCCGGGACCCCGACGGCTTTCTTT. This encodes CASSAGTPTAFF.

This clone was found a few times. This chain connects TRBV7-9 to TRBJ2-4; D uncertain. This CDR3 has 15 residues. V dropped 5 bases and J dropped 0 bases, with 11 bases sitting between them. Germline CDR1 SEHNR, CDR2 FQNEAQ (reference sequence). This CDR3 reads CASSRATLAKNIQYF. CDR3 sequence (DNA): TGTGCCAGCAGCCGGGCTACTTTAGCCAAAAACATTCAGTACTTC.

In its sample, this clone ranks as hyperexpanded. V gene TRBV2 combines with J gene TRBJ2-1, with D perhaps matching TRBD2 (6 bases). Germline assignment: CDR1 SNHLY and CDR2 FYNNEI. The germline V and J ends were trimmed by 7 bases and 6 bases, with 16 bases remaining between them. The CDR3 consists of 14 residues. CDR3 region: CASTWRAGANEQFF. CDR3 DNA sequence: TGTGCCAGCACCTGGAGGGCCGGGGCCAATGAGCAGTTCTTC.

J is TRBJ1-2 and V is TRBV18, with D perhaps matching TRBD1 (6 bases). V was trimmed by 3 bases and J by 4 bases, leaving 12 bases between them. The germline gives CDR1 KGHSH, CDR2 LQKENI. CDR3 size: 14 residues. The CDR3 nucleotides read TGTGCCAGCTCACCCTCGTGGGGGGCCTATGGCTACACCTTC. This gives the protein CASSPSWGAYGYTF.

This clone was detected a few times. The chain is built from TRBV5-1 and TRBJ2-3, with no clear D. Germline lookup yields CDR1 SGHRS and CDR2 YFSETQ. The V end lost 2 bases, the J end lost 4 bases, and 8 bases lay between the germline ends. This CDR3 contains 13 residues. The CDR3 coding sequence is TGCGCCAGCAGCTTCTCTTCCCCAGATACGCAGTATTTT. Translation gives CASSFSSPDTQYF.

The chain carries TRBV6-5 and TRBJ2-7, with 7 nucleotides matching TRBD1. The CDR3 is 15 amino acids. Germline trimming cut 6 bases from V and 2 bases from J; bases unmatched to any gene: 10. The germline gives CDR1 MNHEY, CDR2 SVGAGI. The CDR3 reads CASRDDRAPPYEQYF. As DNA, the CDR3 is TGTGCCAGCAGGGACGACAGGGCGCCCCCCTACGAGCAGTACTTC.

The CDR3 protein is CASSFLARSYNEQFF. The CDR3 DNA reads TGTGCCAGCAGCTTTTTGGCGCGCTCCTACAATGAGCAGTTCTTC. V usage is TRBV11-3 and J usage is TRBJ2-1; D unclear. Between the trimmed V and J ends, which lost 3 bases and 0 bases, there was a span of 9 bases. The CDR3 contains 15 residues. Germline loops: CDR1 SGHNT, CDR2 YENEEA.

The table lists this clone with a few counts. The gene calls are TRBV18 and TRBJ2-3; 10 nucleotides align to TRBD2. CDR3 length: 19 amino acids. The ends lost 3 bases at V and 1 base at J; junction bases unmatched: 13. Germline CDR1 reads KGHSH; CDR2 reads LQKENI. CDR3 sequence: CASSPVRLAGRSGTDTQYF. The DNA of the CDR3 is TGTGCCAGCTCACCTGTCCGACTAGCGGGTCGGTCCGGCACAGATACGCAGTATTTT.

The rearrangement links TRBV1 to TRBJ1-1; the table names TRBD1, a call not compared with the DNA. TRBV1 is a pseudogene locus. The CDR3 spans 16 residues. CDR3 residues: CTSLGRIGVPSAEAFF. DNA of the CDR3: TGCACCAGCCTTGGACGGATAGGGGTTCCGTCTGCTGAAGCTTTCTTT.

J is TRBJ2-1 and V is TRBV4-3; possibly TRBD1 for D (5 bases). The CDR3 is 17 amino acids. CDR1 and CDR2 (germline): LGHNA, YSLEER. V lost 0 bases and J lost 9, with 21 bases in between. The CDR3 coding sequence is TGCGCCAGCAGCCAAGAGTATCGCGGCAGGGCAATGATTGAGCAGTTCTTC. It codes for CASSQEYRGRAMIEQFF.

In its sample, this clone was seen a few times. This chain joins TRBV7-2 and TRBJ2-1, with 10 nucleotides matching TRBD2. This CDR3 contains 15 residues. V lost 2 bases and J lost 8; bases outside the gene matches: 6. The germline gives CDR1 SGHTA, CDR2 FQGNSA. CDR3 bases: TGTGCCAGCAGCTTACCGGTTAGCGGGGGGCATGAGCAGTTCTTC. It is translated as CASSLPVSGGHEQFF.

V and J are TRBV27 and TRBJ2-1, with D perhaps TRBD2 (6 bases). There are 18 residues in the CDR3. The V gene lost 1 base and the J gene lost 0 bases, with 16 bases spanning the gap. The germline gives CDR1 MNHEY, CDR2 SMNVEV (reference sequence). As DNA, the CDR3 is TGTGCCAGCAGTTTATACCCTAGGGGAGGAAGCTCCTACAATGAGCAGTTCTTC. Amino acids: CASSLYPRGGSSYNEQFF.

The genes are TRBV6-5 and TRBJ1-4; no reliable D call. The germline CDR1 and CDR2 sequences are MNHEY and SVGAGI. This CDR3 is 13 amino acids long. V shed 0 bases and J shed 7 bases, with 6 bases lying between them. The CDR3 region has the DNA TGTGCCAGCAGTTACTCCAGAGGTGAAAAACTGTTTTTT. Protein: CASSYSRGEKLFF.

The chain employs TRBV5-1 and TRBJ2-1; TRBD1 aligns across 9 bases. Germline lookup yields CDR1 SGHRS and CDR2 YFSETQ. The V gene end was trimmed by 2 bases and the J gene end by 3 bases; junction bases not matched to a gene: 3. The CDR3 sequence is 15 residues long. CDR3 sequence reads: CASSLQGAGYNEQFF. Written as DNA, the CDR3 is TGCGCCAGCAGCTTACAGGGGGCAGGCTACAATGAGCAGTTCTTC.

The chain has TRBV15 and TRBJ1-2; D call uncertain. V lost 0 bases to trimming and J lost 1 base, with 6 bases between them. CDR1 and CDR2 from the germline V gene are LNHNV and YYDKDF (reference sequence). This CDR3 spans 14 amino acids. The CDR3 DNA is TGTGCCACCAGCAGAGACAAATTTAACTATGGCTACACCTTC. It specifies CATSRDKFNYGYTF.

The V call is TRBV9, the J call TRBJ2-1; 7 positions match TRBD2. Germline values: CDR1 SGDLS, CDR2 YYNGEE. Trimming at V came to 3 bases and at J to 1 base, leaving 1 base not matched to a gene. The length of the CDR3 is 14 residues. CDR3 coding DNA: TGTGCCAGCAGCGCTAGCGGTTCCTACAATGAGCAGTTCTTC. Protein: CASSASGSYNEQFF.

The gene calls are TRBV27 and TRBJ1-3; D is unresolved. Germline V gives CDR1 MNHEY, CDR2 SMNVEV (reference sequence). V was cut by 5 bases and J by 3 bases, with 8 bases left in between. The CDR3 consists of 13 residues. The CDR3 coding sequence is TGTGCCAGCAGTATCGCAGTTGGAAACACCATATATTTT. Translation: CASSIAVGNTIYF.

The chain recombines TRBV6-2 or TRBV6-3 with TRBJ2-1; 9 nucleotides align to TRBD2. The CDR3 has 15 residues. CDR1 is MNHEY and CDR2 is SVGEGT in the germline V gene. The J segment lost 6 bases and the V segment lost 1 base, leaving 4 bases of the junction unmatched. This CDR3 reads CASSYWASGANEQFF. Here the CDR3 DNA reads TGTGCCAGCAGTTACTGGGCTAGCGGGGCCAATGAGCAGTTCTTC.

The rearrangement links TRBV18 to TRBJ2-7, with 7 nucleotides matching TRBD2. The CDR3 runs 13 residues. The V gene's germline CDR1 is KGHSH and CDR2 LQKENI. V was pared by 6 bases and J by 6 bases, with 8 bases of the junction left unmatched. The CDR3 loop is CASSLRERGEQYF. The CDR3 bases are TGTGCCAGCTCTTTGCGGGAGAGGGGCGAGCAGTACTTC. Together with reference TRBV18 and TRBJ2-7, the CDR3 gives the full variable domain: NAGVMQNPRHLVRRRGQEARLRCSPMKGHSHVYWYRQLPEEGLKFMVYLQKENIIDESGMPKERFSAEFPKEGPSILRIQQVVRGDSAAYFCASSLRERGEQYFGPGTRLTVT.

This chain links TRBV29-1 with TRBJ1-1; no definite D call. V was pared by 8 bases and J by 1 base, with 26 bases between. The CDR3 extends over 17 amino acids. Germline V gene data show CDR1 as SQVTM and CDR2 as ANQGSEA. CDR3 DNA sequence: TGCAGCATCCGGGGTCGGGGTCGAGGTAAAGGGAACACTGAAGCTTTCTTT. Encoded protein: CSIRGRGRGKGNTEAFF. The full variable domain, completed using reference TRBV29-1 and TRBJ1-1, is SAVISQKPSRDICQRGTSLTIQCQVDSQVTMMFWYRQQPGQSLTLIATANQGSEATYESGFVIDKFPISRPNLTFSTLTVSNMSPEDSSIYLCSIRGRGRGKGNTEAFFGQGTRLTVV.

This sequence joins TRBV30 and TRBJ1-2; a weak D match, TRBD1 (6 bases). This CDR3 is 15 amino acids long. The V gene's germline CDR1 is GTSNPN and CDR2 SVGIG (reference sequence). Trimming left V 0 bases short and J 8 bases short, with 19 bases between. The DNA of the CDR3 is TGTGCCTGGAGTGTACGGAGGAGCTGGAGGGGGGGCTACACCTTC. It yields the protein CAWSVRRSWRGGYTF.

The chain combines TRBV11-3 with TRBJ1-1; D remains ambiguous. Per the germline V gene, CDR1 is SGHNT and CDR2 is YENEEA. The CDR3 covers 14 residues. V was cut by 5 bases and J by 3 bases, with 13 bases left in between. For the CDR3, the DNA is TGTGCCAGCAGCGAGCGGTTCGGGGACACTGAAGCTTTCTTT. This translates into CASSERFGDTEAFF.